This T cell receptor (beta chain) appears in the sequencing data of a study of T cells in Graves' hyperthyroidism and ophthalmopathy. General study results and limits: Through a model of 13 V-J features, ophthalmopathy was separated from stable hyperthyroidism.

This clonotype was seen many times. Its antigen is not identified. Amplification of TCR beta CDR3 regions used RNA as the template. The TCR CDR3 first-round RT-PCR relied on the HTBI primer set. Using its own MiXCR run on the multiplex PCR reads, TCRdb lists one record per CDR3 protein. The data contain about 380,000 distinct CDR3 sequences, about 18% of them singletons. The junction had 6 bases not matched to a gene; V was cut back by 5 bases and J by 2 bases. This CDR3 has 14 residues. Germline loops: CDR1 KGHSH, CDR2 LQKENI. The study included ophthalmopathy patients with Clinical Activity Score at least 3, NOSPECS grade at least 4 and duration under 3 months.

The source material was blood. This clonotype originated in a man aged 18-30 years with Graves' ophthalmopathy. V is TRBV18 and J is TRBJ2-7, with 7 bases that match TRBD1. As DNA, the CDR3 is TGTGCCAGCTCAGCAACCGGGACAGCCTACGAGCAGTACTTC. It encodes CASSATGTAYEQYF.